This TCR beta chain originates from a study of blood T cell repertoires in COVID-19. Overall study context: Researchers got acute and convalescent COVID-19 samples from the United States, Italy and Spain.

The data were produced by immunoSEQ multiplex PCR, yet TCRdb's version contains in-frame clones alone and is incomplete. The data show under 200,000 clones, with about 86% seen just once and around 7% held by the top ten. After removal of 4 bases from V and 0 bases from J, the junction contained 7 bases not matched to a gene. Germline CDR1 and CDR2: SGDLS and YYNGEE. The CDR3 loop spans 16 amino acids. The clonotype was recovered from an elderly woman in a cohort sampled during active or convalescent COVID-19. The sequencing sample was made of peripheral blood. The rearrangement joins TRBV9 to TRBJ1-3, with 7 nucleotides matching TRBD1. The CDR3 bases are TGTGCCAGCAGCCCACTGACAGGGTCCTCTGGAAACACCATATATTTT. It codes for CASSPLTGSSGNTIYF.